The present T cell receptor beta chain was sequenced within a study of T cell changes during pregnancy in multiple sclerosis. V shed 4 bases and J 4 bases; nucleotides not matched to a gene: 5. This CDR3 comprises 13 residues. Germline CDR1 SGHRS, CDR2 YFSETQ. Method: immunoSEQ multiplex PCR; TCRdb's copy keeps in-frame clones and lacks some. The sample consists of approximately 83,000 clones, around 93% of them appearing once. This clonotype was obtained from a female donor with multiple sclerosis, enrolled in a pregnancy study. The sequences come from peripheral blood, collected in the third trimester of pregnancy. The chain couples TRBV5-1 to TRBJ2-7, with TRBD1 identical over 7 bases. DNA of the CDR3: TGCGCCAGCAGCCGGGGACAGCAATACGAGCAGTACTTC. Encoded protein: CASSRGQQYEQYF.